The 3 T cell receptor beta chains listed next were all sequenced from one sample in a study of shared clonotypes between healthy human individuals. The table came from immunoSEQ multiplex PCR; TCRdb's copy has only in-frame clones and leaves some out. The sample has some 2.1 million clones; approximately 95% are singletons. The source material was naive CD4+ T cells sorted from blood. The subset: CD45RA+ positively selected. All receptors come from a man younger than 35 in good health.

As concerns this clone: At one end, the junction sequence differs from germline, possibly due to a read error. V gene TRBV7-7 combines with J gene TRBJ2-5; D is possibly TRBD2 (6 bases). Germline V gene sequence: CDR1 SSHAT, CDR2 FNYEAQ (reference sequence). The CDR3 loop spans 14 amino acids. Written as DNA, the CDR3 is TGTGCTAGCAGCAAGCGGGCCGGACAAGAGACCCAGTACTTC. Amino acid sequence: CASSKRAGQETQYF.

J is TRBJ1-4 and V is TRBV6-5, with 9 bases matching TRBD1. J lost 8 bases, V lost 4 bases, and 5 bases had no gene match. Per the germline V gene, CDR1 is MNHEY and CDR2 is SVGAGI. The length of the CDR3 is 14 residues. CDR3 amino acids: CASSFDRGKEKLFF. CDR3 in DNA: TGTGCCAGCAGTTTCGACAGGGGGAAAGAAAAACTGTTTTTT.

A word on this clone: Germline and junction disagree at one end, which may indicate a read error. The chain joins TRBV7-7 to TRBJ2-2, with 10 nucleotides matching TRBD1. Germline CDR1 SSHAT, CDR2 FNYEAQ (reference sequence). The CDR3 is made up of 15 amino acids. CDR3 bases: TGTGCTAGCAGTAAGGGACAGGGGTACACCGGGGAGCTGTTTTTT. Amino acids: CASSKGQGYTGELFF.